This T cell receptor beta chain was obtained from a study of beta chain features in type 1 diabetes. General study results and limits: The influence of HLA type on TCRB rearrangement stayed undetermined. Fewer insertions but more deletions were seen at VDJ junctions in type 1 diabetes patients. Researchers caution that PCR might favor shorter templates, equally among patients and controls. For Type 1 diabetes patients, all four CD4+ subsets carried TCRB CDR3s that were moderately but significantly shorter.

The germline CDR1 and CDR2 sequences are LGHNA and YNFKEQ. The V segment lost 4 bases and the J segment 0 bases; nucleotides outside the gene matches: 5. The CDR3 is 15 residues long. The isolated RNA, all of it, was reverse transcribed, so expressed TCRB transcripts were what got sequenced. Sequenced by immunoSEQ multiplex PCR; TCRdb stores in-frame clones only, minus some. In the table there are over 150,000 clones, 10% of which are singletons. Comment on this clone: Its antigen is still unknown.

One heparinised draw, averaging about 110 mL, was taken per donor. The V and J genes are TRBV4-2 and TRBJ1-1; 7 nucleotides agree with TRBD1. The TCR sequence derives from a man in his thirties or forties with type 1 diabetes. The sample comprised central memory CD4+ T cells from blood. CDR3 residues: CASSPATGVNTEAFF. DNA of the CDR3: TGTGCCAGCAGCCCGGCCACAGGGGTGAACACTGAAGCTTTCTTT.